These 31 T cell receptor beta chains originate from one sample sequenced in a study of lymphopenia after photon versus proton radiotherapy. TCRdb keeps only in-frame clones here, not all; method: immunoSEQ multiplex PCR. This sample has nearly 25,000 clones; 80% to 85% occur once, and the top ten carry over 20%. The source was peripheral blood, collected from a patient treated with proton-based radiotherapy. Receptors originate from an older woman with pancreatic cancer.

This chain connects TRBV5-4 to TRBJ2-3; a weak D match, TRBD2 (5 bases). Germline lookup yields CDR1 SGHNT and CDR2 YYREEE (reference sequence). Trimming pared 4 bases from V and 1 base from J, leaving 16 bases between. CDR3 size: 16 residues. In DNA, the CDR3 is TGTGCCAGCAGCCAAGCGGCTCGAGAAGGCACAGATACGCAGTATTTT. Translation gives CASSQAAREGTDTQYF.

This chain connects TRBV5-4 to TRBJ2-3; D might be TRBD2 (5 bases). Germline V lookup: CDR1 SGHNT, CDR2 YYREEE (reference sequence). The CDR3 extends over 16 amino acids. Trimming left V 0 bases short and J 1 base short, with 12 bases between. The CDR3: CASSLGESPRTDTQYF. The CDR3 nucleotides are TGTGCCAGCAGCTTGGGGGAGAGCCCTCGCACAGATACGCAGTATTTT.

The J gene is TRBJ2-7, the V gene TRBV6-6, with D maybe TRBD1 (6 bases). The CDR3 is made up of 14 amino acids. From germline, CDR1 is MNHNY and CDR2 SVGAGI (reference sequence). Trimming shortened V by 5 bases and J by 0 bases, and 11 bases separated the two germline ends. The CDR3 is CASSATGSSYEQYF. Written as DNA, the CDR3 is TGTGCCAGCAGTGCAACAGGGAGCTCCTACGAGCAGTACTTC.

CDR3 residues: CACDGRGVGTDTQYF. The CDR3 DNA sequence: TGTGCCTGCGATGGAAGGGGAGTCGGGACAGATACGCAGTATTTT. This chain connects TRBV30 to TRBJ2-3; D tentatively fits TRBD1 or TRBD2 (5 bases each). The CDR3 totals 15 residues. Germline V gene lookup returns CDR1 GTSNPN and CDR2 SVGIG (reference sequence). The V end lost 6 bases, the J end lost 3 bases, and 19 bases lay between the germline ends. Full variable domain (missing parts from reference TRBV30 and TRBJ2-3): SQTIHQWPATLVQPVGSPLSLECTVEGTSNPNLYWYRQAAGRGLQLLFYSVGIGQISSEVPQNLSASRPQDRQFILSSKKLLLSDSGFYLCACDGRGVGTDTQYFGPGTRLTVL.

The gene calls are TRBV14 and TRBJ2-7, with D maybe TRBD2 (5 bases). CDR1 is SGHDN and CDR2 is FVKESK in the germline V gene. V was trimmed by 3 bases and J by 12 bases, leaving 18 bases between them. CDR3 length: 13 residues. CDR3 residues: CASSHPWEQRLYF. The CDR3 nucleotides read TGTGCCAGCAGCCACCCCTGGGAGCAAAGGTTGTACTTC.

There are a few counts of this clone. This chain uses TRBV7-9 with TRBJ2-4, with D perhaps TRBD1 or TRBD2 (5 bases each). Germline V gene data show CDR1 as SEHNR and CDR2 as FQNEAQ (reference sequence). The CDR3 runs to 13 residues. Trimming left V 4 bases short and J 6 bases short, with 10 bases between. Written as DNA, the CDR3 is TGTGCCAGCAGCTCGGGACGGGCAAACATTCAGTACTTC. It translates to CASSSGRANIQYF. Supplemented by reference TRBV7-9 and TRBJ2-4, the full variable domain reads DTGVSQNPRHKITKRGQNVTFRCDPISEHNRLYWYRQTLGQGPEFLTYFQNEAQLEKSRLLSDRFSAERPKGSFSTLEIQRTEQGDSAMYLCASSSGRANIQYFGAGTRLSVL.

The CDR3 spells CASSQDRNYGYTF. In DNA, the CDR3 is TGTGCCAGCAGCCAGGACAGGAACTATGGCTACACCTTC. The chain employs TRBV28 and TRBJ1-2; 7 bases align to TRBD1. The CDR3 loop spans 13 amino acids. Germline loops: CDR1 MDHEN, CDR2 SYDVKM. Trimming at V came to 6 bases and at J to 2 bases, leaving 3 bases not matched to a gene.

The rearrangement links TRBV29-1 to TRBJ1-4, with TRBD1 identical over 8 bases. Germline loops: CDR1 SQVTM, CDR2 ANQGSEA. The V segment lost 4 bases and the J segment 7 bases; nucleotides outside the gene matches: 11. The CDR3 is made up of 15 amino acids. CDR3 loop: CSVGGTGGSGEKLFF. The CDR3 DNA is TGCAGCGTTGGGGGGACAGGCGGTAGTGGTGAAAAACTGTTTTTT.

CDR3 sequence: CASSRMEKKGDGYTF. CDR3 DNA: TGTGCCAGCAGCCGCATGGAAAAGAAGGGGGATGGCTACACCTTC. The rearrangement uses TRBV5-6 and TRBJ1-2; the D gene is possibly TRBD1 (6 bases). Per the germline V gene, CDR1 is SGHDT and CDR2 is YYEEEE. There are 15 residues in the CDR3. Trimming removed 4 bases at V and 6 bases at J, with 19 bases between.

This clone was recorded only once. CDR3 protein: CASSRAAGGNTIYF. The CDR3 bases are TGTGCCAGTAGTCGGGCAGCAGGTGGAAACACCATATATTTT. The V gene is TRBV19, the J gene TRBJ1-3; D not certain. The CDR3 consists of 14 residues. The germline gives CDR1 LNHDA, CDR2 SQIVND (reference sequence). With 5 bases removed from V and 3 bases from J, the gap between germline ends came to 11 bases.

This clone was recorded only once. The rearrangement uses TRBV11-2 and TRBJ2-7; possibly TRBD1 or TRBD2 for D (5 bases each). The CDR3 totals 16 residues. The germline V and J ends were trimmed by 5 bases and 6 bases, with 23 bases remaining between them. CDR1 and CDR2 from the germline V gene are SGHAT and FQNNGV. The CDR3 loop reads CASSTHLPGGVSEQYF. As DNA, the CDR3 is TGTGCCAGCAGCACCCACCTCCCTGGGGGAGTAAGCGAGCAGTACTTC.

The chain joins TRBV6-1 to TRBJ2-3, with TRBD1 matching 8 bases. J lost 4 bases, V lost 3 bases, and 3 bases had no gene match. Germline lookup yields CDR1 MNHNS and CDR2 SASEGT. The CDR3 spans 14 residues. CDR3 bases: TGTGCCAGCAGTGACAGGGGGCCCGCAGATACGCAGTATTTT. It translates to CASSDRGPADTQYF.

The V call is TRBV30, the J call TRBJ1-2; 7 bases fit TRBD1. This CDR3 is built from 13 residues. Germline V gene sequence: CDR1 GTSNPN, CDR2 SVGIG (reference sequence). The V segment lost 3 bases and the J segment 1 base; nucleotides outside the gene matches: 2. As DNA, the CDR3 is TGTGCCTGGAGGACAGGGCTTAACTATGGCTACACCTTC. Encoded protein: CAWRTGLNYGYTF.

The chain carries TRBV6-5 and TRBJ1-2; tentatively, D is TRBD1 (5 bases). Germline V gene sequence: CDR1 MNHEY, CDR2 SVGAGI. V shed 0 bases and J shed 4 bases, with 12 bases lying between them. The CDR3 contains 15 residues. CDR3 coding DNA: TGTGCCAGCAGTTACTCGGGGTGGGACGGCTATGGCTACACCTTC. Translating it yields CASSYSGWDGYGYTF.

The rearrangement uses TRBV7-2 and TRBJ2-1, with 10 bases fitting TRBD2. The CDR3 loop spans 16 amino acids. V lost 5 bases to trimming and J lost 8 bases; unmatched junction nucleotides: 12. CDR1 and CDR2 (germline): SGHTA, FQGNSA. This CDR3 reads CASSPEPSGGGYEQFF. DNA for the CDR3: TGTGCCAGCAGCCCGGAACCGAGCGGGGGGGGTTATGAGCAGTTCTTC.

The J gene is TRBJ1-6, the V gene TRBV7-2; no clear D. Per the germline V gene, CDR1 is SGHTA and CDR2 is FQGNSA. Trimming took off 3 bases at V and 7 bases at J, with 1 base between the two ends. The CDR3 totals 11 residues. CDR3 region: CASSFNSPLHF. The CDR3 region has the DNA TGTGCCAGCAGCTTCAATTCACCCCTCCACTTT.

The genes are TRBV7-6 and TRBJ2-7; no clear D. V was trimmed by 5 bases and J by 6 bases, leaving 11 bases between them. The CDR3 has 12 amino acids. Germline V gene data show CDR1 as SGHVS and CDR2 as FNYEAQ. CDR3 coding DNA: TGTGCCAGCAGCATCGGCGACGGCGAGCAGTACTTC. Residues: CASSIGDGEQYF.

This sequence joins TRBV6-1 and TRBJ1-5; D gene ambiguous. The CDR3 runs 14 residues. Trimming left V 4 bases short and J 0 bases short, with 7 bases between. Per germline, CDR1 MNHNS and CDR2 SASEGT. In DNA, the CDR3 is TGTGCCAGCAGTGCGTGGACTAGCAATCAGCCCCAGCATTTT. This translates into CASSAWTSNQPQHF.

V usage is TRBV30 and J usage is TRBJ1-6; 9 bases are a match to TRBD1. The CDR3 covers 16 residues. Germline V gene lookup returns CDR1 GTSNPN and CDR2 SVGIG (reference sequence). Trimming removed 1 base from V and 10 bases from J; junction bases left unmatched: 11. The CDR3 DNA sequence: TGTGCCTGGAGTGGATCCACCGGGACAGGGAGCTCACCCCTCCACTTT. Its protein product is CAWSGSTGTGSSPLHF. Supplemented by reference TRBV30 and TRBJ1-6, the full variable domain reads SQTIHQWPATLVQPVGSPLSLECTVEGTSNPNLYWYRQAAGRGLQLLFYSVGIGQISSEVPQNLSASRPQDRQFILSSKKLLLSDSGFYLCAWSGSTGTGSSPLHFGNGTRLTVT.

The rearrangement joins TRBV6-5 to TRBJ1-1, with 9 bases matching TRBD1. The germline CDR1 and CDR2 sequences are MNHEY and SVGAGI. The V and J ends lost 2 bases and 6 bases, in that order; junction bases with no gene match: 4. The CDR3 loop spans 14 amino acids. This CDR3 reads CASSYRGQGAEAFF. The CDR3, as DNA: TGTGCCAGCAGTTACCGGGGACAGGGAGCTGAAGCTTTCTTT.

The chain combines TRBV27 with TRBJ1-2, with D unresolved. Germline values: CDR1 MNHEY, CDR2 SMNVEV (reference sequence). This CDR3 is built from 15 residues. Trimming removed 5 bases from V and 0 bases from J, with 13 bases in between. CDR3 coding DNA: TGTGCCAGCAGTAGACGTTTGCTTCCTAACTATGGCTACACCTTC. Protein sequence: CASSRRLLPNYGYTF.

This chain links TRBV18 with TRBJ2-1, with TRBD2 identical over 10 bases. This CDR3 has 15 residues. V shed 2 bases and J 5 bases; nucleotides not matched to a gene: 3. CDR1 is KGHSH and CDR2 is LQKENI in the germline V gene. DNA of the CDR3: TGTGCCAGCTCACCAACTAGCGGGATCAACAATGAGCAGTTCTTC. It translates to CASSPTSGINNEQFF.

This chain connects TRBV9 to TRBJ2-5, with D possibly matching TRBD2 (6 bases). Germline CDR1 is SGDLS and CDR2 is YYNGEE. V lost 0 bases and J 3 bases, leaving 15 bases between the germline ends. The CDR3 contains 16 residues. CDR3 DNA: TGTGCCAGCAGCGTAGGAGCGGGCTGGAGGGAAGAGACCCAGTACTTC. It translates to CASSVGAGWREETQYF.

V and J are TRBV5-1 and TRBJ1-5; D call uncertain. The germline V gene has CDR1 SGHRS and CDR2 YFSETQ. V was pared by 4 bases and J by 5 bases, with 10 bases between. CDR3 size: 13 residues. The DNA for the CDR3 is TGCGCCAGCAGCCCGATTGGAGATCAGCCCCAGCATTTT. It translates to CASSPIGDQPQHF.

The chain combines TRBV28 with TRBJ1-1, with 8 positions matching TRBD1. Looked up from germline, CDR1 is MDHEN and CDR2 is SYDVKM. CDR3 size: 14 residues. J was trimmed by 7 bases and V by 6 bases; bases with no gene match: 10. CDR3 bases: TGTGCCAGCAGGATTACGACAGGGGTTATTGAAGCTTTCTTT. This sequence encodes CASRITTGVIEAFF.

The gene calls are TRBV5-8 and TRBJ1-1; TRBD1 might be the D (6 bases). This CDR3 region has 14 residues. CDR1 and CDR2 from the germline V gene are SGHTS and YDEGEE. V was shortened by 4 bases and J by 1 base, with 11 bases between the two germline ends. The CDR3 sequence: CASSPGHRNTEAFF. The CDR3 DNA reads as TGTGCCAGCAGCCCGGGACACCGGAACACTGAAGCTTTCTTT.

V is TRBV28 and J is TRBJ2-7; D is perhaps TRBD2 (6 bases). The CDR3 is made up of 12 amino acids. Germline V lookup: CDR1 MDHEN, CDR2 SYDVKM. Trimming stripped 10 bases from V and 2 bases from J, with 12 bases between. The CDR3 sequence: CATTSSAYEQYF. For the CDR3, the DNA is TGTGCCACCACTAGCTCGGCCTACGAGCAGTACTTC.

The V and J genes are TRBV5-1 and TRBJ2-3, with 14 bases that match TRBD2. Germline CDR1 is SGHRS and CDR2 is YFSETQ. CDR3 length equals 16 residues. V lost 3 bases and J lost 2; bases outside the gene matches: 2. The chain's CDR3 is CASSWGLAGATDTQYF. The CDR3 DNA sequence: TGCGCCAGCAGCTGGGGACTAGCGGGAGCCACAGATACGCAGTATTTT.

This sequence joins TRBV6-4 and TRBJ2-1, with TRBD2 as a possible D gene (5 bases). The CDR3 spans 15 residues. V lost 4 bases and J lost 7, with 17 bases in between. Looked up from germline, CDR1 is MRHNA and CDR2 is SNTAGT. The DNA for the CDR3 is TGTGCCAGCAGTGCATGGACTCTCCCCCGGAATGAGCAGTTCTTC. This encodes CASSAWTLPRNEQFF.

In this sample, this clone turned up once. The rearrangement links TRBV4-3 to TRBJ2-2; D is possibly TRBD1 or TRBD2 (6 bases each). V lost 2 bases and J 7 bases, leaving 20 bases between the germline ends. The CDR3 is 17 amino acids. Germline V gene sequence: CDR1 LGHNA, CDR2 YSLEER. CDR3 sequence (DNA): TGCGCCAGCAGCCAACAACCCGGGCCAGAGGGGGGCGGGGAGCTGTTTTTT. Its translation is CASSQQPGPEGGGELFF.

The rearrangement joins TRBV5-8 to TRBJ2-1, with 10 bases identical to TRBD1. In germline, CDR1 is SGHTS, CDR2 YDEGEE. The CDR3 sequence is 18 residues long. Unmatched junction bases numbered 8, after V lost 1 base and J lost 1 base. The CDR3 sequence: CASSLPFRTGGSYNEQFF. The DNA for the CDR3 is TGTGCCAGCAGCTTGCCCTTCAGGACAGGGGGGTCCTACAATGAGCAGTTCTTC.